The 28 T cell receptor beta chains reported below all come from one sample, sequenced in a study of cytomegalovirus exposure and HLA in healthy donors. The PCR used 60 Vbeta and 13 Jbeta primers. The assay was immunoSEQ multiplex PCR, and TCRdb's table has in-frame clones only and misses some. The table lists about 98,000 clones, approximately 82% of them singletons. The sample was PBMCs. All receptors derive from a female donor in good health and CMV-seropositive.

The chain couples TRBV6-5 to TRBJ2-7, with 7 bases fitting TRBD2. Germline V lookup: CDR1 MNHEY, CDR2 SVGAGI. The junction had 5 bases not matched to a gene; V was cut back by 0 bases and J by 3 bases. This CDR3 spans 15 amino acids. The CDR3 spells CASSYSGGDLYEQYF. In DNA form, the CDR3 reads TGTGCCAGCAGTTACTCGGGGGGGGACCTCTACGAGCAGTACTTC.

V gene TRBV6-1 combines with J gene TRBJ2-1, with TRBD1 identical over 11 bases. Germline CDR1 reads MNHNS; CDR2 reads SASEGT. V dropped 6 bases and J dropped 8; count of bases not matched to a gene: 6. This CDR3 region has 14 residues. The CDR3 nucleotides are TGTGCCAGCAGCGGACAGGGGGCTGTCTATGAGCAGTTCTTC. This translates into CASSGQGAVYEQFF.

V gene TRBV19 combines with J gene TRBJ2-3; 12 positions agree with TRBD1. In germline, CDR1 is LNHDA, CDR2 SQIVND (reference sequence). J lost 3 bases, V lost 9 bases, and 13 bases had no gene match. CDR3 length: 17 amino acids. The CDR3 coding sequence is TGTGCCAGCATGTCCGGGTGGGGACAGGGGGCAACAGATACGCAGTATTTT. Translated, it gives CASMSGWGQGATDTQYF. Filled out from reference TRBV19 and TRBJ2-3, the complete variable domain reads DGGITQSPKYLFRKEGQNVTLSCEQNLNHDAMYWYRQDPGQGLRLIYYSQIVNDFQKGDIAEGYSVSREKKESFPLTVTSAQKNPTAFYLCASMSGWGQGATDTQYFGPGTRLTVL.

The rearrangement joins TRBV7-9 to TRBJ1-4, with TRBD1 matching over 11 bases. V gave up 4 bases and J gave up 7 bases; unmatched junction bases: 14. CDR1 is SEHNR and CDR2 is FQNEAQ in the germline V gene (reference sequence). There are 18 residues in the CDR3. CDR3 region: CASSSAGQGAGLSEKLFF. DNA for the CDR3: TGTGCCAGCAGCTCGGCAGGACAGGGGGCTGGATTGAGTGAAAAACTGTTTTTT.

The CDR3 sequence is CATSSSRQGANEKLFF. For the CDR3, the DNA is TGTGCCACCAGCAGCTCCCGACAGGGAGCTAATGAAAAACTGTTTTTT. The chain has TRBV15 and TRBJ1-4, with 7 nucleotides matching TRBD1. Per germline, CDR1 LNHNV and CDR2 YYDKDF (reference sequence). V gave up 3 bases and J gave up 3 bases; unmatched junction bases: 7. This CDR3 spans 16 amino acids.

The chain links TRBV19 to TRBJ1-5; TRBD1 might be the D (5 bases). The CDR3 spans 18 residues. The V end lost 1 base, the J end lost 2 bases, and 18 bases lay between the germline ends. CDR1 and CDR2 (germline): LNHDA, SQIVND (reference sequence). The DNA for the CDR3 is TGTGCCAGTAGTATAGTCGTGGGACTAAAGGGAGGCAATCAGCCCCAGCATTTT. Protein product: CASSIVVGLKGGNQPQHF.

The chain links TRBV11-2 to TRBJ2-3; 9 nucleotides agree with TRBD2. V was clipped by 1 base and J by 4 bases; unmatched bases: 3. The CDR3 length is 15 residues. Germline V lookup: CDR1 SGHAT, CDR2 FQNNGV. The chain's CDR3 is CASSLGLADPDTQYF. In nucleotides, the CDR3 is TGTGCCAGCAGCTTAGGACTAGCGGACCCAGATACGCAGTATTTT.

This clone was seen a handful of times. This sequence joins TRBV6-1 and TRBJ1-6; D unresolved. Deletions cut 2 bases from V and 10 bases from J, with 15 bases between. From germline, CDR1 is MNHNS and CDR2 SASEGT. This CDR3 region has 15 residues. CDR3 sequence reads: CASSEIPGMNSPLHF. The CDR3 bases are TGTGCCAGCAGTGAAATCCCGGGGATGAACTCACCCCTCCACTTT.

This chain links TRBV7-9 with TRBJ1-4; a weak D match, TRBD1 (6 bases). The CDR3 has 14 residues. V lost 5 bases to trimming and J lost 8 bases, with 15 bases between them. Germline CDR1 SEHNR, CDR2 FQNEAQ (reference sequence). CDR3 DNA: TGTGCCAGCAGCCACCGGGACATTAGGGAAAAACTGTTTTTT. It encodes CASSHRDIREKLFF.

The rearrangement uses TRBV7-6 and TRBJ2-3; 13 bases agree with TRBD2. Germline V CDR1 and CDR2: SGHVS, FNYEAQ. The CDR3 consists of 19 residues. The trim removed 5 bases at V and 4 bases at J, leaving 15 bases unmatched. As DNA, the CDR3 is TGTGCCAGCAGCGAACATACTAGCGGGAGGGCCCAATCCGCAGATACGCAGTATTTT. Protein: CASSEHTSGRAQSADTQYF.

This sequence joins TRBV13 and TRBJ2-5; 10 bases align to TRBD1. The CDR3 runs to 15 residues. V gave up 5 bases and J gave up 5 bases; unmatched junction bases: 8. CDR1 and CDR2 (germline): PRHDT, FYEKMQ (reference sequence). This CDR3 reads CASSARTGGGETQYF. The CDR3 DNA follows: TGTGCCAGCAGCGCCCGGACAGGGGGTGGGGAGACCCAGTACTTC.

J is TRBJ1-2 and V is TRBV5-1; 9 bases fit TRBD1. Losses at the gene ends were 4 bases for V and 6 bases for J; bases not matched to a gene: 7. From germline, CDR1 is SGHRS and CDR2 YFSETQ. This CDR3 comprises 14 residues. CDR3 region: CASSPRDRENGYTF. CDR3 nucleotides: TGCGCCAGCAGCCCCCGGGACAGGGAAAATGGCTACACCTTC.

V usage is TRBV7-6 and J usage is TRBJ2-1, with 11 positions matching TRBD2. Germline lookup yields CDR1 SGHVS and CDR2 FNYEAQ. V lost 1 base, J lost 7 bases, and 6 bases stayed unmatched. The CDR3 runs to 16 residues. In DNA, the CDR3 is TGTGCCAGCAGCTTAGAAATAGCGGGGGGGAGAAATGAGCAGTTCTTC. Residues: CASSLEIAGGRNEQFF.

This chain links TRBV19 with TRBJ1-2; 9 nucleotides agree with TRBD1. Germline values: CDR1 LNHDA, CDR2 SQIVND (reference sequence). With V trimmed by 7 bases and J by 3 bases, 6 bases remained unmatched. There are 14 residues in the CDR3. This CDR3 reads CASNRDRVDYGYTF. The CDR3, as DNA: TGTGCCAGTAATAGGGACAGGGTGGACTATGGCTACACCTTC. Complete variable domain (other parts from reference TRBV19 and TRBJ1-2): DGGITQSPKYLFRKEGQNVTLSCEQNLNHDAMYWYRQDPGQGLRLIYYSQIVNDFQKGDIAEGYSVSREKKESFPLTVTSAQKNPTAFYLCASNRDRVDYGYTFGSGTRLTVV.

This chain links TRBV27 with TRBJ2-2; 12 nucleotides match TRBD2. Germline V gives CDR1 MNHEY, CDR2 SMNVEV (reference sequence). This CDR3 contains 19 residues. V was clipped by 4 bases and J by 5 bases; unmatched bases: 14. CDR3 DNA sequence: TGTGCCAGCAGTTCCCAAATCCCTAGCGGGAGGGGAGGAACCGGGGAGCTGTTTTTT. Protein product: CASSSQIPSGRGGTGELFF.

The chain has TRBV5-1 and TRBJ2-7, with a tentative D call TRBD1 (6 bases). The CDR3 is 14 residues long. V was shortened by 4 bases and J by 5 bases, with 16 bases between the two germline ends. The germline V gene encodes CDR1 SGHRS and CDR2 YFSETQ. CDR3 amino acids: CASSARTGFHEQYF. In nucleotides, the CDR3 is TGCGCCAGCAGCGCCAGAACAGGGTTCCACGAGCAGTACTTC.

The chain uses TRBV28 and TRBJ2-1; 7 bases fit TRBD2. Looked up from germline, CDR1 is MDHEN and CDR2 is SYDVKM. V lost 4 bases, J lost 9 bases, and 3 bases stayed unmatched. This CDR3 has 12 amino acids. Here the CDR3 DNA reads TGTGCCAGCAGTTCTAGCGGTCCTGAGCAGTTCTTC. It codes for CASSSSGPEQFF.

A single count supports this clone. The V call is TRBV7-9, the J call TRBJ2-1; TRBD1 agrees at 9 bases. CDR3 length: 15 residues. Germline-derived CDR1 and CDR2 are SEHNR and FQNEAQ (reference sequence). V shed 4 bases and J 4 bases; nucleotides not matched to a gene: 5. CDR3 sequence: CASSYPGQGYNEQFF. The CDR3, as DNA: TGTGCCAGCAGCTACCCGGGACAGGGTTACAATGAGCAGTTCTTC.

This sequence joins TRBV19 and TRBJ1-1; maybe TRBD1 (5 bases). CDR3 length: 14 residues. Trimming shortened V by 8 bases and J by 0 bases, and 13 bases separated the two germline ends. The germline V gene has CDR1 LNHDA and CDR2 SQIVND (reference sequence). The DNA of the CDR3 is TGTGCCAGTGCCACAGGCTACATGAACACTGAAGCTTTCTTT. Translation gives CASATGYMNTEAFF.

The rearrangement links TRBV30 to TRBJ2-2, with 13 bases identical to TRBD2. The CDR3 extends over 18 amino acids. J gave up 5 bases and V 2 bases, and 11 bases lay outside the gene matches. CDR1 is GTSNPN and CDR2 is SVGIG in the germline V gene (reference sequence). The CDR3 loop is CAWSIRTSGRLFTGELFF. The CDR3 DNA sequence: TGTGCCTGGAGTATTAGGACTAGCGGGAGATTGTTTACCGGGGAGCTGTTTTTT.

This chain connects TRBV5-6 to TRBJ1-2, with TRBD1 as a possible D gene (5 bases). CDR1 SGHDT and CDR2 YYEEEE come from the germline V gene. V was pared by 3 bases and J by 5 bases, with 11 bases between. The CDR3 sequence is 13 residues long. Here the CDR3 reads CASSSDRRYGYTF. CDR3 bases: TGTGCCAGCAGCTCAGACAGAAGATATGGCTACACCTTC.

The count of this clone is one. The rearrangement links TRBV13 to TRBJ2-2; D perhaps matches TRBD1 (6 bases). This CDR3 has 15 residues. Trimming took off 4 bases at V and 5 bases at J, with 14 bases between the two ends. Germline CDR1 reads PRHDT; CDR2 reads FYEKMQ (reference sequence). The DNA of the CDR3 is TGTGCCAGCAGCTCCCAAGGACAGCCAACCGGGGAGCTGTTTTTT. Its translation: CASSSQGQPTGELFF. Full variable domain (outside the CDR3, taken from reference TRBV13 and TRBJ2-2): AAGVIQSPRHLIKEKRETATLKCYPIPRHDTVYWYQQGPGQDPQFLISFYEKMQSDKGSIPDRFSAQQFSDYHSELNMSSLELGDSALYFCASSSQGQPTGELFFGEGSRLTVL.

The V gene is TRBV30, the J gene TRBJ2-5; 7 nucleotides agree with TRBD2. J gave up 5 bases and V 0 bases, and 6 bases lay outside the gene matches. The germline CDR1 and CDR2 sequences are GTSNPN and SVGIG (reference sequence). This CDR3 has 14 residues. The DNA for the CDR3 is TGTGCCTGGAGTGTCCGGGGGGTCGGGGAGACCCAGTACTTC. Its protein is CAWSVRGVGETQYF.

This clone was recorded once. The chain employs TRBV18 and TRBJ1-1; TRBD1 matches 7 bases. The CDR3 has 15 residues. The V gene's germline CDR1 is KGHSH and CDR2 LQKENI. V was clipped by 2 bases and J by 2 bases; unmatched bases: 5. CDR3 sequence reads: CASSPKGDSNTEAFF. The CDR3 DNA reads TGTGCCAGCTCACCAAAAGGGGACAGCAACACTGAAGCTTTCTTT.

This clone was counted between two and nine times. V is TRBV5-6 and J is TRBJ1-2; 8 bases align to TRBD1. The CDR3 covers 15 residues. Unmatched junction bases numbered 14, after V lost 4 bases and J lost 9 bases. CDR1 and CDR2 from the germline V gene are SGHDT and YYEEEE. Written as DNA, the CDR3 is TGTGCCAGCAGCAAACCAGACAGGGGATTTGTTCGCTACACCTTC. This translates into CASSKPDRGFVRYTF.

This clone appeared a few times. CDR3 sequence: CASSFAGGASYEQYF. Written as DNA, the CDR3 is TGCGCCAGCAGCTTTGCAGGGGGCGCGTCCTACGAGCAGTACTTC. The rearrangement links TRBV5-1 to TRBJ2-7, with 8 bases that match TRBD1. This CDR3 has 15 residues. With V trimmed by 2 bases and J by 1 base, 5 bases remained unmatched. Germline values: CDR1 SGHRS, CDR2 YFSETQ.

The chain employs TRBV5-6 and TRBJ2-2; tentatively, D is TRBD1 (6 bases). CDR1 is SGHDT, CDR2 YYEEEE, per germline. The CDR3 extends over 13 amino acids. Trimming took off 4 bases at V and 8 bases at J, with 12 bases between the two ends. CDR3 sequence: CASSQQGGGELFF. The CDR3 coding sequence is TGTGCCAGCAGCCAACAGGGTGGAGGGGAGCTGTTTTTT.

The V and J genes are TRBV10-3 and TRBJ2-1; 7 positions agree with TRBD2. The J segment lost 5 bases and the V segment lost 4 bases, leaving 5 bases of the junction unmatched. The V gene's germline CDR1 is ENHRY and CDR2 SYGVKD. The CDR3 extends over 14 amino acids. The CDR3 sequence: CAISGTSSNNEQFF. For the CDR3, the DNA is TGTGCCATCAGTGGGACTAGTTCAAACAATGAGCAGTTCTTC.